This paragraph covers one T cell receptor (beta chain) sequence. Its antigen is unknown. This entry belongs to a study of a mutant IDH1 vaccine in newly diagnosed glioma. Stated time point: week 23, last vaccination. Every single dose of the vaccine, 300 ug of mutant IDH1 20-mer peptide, came with topical imiquimod. V lost 0 bases, J lost 1 base, and 13 bases lay in between. The CDR3 runs to 17 residues. Per germline, CDR1 SGHRS and CDR2 YFSETQ. Generated by immunoSEQ multiplex PCR, the TCRdb table keeps only in-frame clones and is missing some. In the table there are about 33,000 clones, approximately 88% of which are singletons.

The source was PBMCs, collected from a glioma patient whose treatment included an IDH1 peptide vaccine. The sequence came from a man aged 40-49 years with glioma. The chain employs TRBV5-1 and TRBJ2-2; no definite D call. The CDR3 region has the DNA TGCGCCAGCAGCTTGGGCTACAGCATTCTGAACACCGGGGAGCTGTTTTTT. Translated, it gives CASSLGYSILNTGELFF.